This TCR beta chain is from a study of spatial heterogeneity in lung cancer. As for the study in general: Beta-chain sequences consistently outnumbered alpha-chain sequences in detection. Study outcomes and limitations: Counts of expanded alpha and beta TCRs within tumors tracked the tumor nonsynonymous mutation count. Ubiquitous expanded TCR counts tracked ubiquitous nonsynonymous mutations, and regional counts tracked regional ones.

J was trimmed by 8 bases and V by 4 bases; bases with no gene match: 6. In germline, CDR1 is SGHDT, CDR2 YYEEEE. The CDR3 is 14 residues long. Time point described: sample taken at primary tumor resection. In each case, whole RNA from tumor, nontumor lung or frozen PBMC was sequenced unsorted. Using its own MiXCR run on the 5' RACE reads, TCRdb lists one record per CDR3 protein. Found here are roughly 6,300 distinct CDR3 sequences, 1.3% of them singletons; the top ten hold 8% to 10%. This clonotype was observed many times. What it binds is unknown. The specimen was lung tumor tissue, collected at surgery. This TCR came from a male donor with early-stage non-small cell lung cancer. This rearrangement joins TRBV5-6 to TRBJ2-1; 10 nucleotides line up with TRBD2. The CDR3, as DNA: TGTGCCAGCAGCGTAGGGAGCGGGAGGGATGAGCAGTTCTTC. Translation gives CASSVGSGRDEQFF.